This T cell receptor beta chain emerged from a study of PD-1 blockade in classical Hodgkin lymphoma. Every single patient, without exception, relapsed after autologous stem cell transplantation, and brentuximab vedotin exposure varied. Whole-study findings and limits: The baseline diversity of complete responders showed similarity to that of newly diagnosed patients. Healthy donors reportedly exceeded newly diagnosed patients in baseline TCR diversity.

Sequencing used immunoSEQ multiplex PCR; TCRdb keeps in-frame clones, though not all of them. Of more than 50,000 clones listed, roughly 90% are singletons. V lost 7 bases and J 0 bases, leaving 10 bases between the germline ends. This CDR3 has 14 residues. CDR1 SEHNR and CDR2 FQNEAQ come from the germline V gene (reference sequence). Remarks on this clone: Its antigen is not known.

This sequence was found in a human donor with classical Hodgkin lymphoma. The input for sequencing was peripheral blood mononuclear cells (PBMCs), taken at baseline. This chain links TRBV7-9 with TRBJ2-1; D is unresolved. The CDR3 spells CASTGTRSYNEQFF. The CDR3 DNA is TGTGCCAGCACCGGCACTCGCTCCTACAATGAGCAGTTCTTC.